Listed below are T cell receptor beta chains from one sample, sequenced in a study of technical replicates of blood from a few donors. Profiled with immunoSEQ multiplex PCR; TCRdb holds only in-frame clones, not every one. The table records tens of thousands of clones, just over 95% of them present only once. Sequencing was performed on T cells isolated from PBMCs. The receptor set was obtained from a human donor in good health. CDR3s include the opening cysteine and the closing phenylalanine or tryptophan. A D gene is named only where the DNA matches it firmly. The listing skips clone size in some rows; elsewhere it reads once, few, many or a size class.

v_call	clone_size	j_call	d_call	cdr3_aa	cdr3_nt
TRBV2	-	TRBJ2-7	-	CAVEGQGNIYEQYF	TGTGCCGTCGAGGGCCAGGGGAATATCTACGAGCAGTACTTC
TRBV6-1	-	TRBJ2-3	-	CASSDPGRYTDTQYF	TGTGCCAGCAGTGACCCCGGCAGGTATACAGATACGCAGTATTTT
TRBV5-4	once	TRBJ2-2	TRBD1	CASGYRGRGGELFF	TGTGCCAGTGGATACAGGGGGCGGGGCGGGGAGCTGTTTTTT
TRBV28	-	TRBJ1-5	TRBD1	CASSSGTGGLGNQPQHF	TGTGCCAGCAGTTCTGGGACAGGGGGCCTAGGCAATCAGCCCCAGCATTTT
TRBV28	-	TRBJ1-6	TRBD1	CASSVGQLINSPLHF	TGTGCCAGCAGTGTGGGACAGCTAATTAATTCACCCCTCCACTTT
TRBV10-2	-	TRBJ2-3	-	CASRWGPLADTQYF	TGCGCCAGCAGGTGGGGGCCCCTCGCGGATACGCAGTATTTT
TRBV6-5	once	TRBJ1-2	-	CASRADSNYGYTF	TGTGCCAGCAGGGCGGACAGTAACTATGGCTACACCTTC
TRBV30	-	TRBJ1-1	TRBD1	CAWRKQGGGAEAFF	TGTGCCTGGAGAAAACAGGGGGGAGGGGCTGAAGCTTTCTTT
TRBV5-4	-	TRBJ1-1	-	CASSATANTEAFF	TGTGCCAGCAGCGCGACAGCGAACACTGAAGCTTTCTTT
TRBV28	-	TRBJ2-1	TRBD2	CASTNAGVGYNEQFF	TGTGCCAGCACCAACGCGGGGGTAGGATACAATGAGCAGTTCTTC
TRBV28	-	TRBJ2-7	TRBD1	CASSSTGTGAPNEQYF	TGTGCCAGCAGTTCTACGGGGACAGGGGCCCCCAACGAGCAGTACTTC
TRBV6-5	-	TRBJ1-5	-	CASNPTGQSNQPQHF	TGTGCCAGCAACCCCACAGGACAGAGCAATCAGCCCCAGCATTTT
TRBV5-1	-	TRBJ2-7	TRBD1	CASSLAYRGFSYEQYF	TGCGCCAGCAGCTTGGCTTACAGGGGCTTTTCCTACGAGCAGTACTTC
TRBV19	-	TRBJ2-7	-	CASSKTGNSYEQYF	TGTGCCAGTAGTAAGACAGGAAATTCCTACGAGCAGTACTTC
TRBV6-1	-	TRBJ1-3	TRBD1	CASSEHRGPSGNTIYF	TGTGCCAGCAGTGAACACAGGGGTCCCTCTGGAAACACCATATATTTT
TRBV27	-	TRBJ2-1	-	CASKGQGVNEQFF	TGTGCCAGCAAGGGTCAGGGTGTCAATGAGCAGTTCTTC
TRBV28	-	TRBJ1-1	-	CASSLRGARNTEAFF	TGTGCCAGCAGTTTACGGGGGGCGCGGAACACTGAAGCTTTCTTT
TRBV7-9	-	TRBJ2-1	-	CASSLAGGRVVSYNEQFF	TGTGCCAGCAGCTTAGCGGGAGGTCGGGTAGTATCCTACAATGAGCAGTTCTTC
TRBV6-5	-	TRBJ1-5	-	CASSQDPDDQPQHF	TGTGCCAGCAGTCAGGATCCCGACGACCAGCCCCAGCATTTT
TRBV6-6	-	TRBJ1-5	-	CASDVGGTSPQHF	TGTGCCAGCGACGTCGGAGGCACCTCTCCCCAGCATTTT
TRBV5-1	-	TRBJ1-4	-	CASSLTSEKLFF	TGCGCCAGCAGCTTGACCAGTGAAAAACTGTTTTTT
TRBV12-5	-	TRBJ1-1	TRBD1	CASGLVQGGMNTEAFF	TGTGCTAGTGGTTTGGTACAGGGGGGGATGAACACTGAAGCTTTCTTT
TRBV19	-	TRBJ2-7	TRBD2	CASSIRLAGANEQYF	TGTGCCAGTAGTATCCGGCTAGCGGGGGCGAACGAGCAGTACTTC
TRBV7-2	-	TRBJ1-4	-	CASCREVNEKLFF	TGTGCCAGCTGCCGGGAGGTTAATGAAAAACTGTTTTTT
TRBV7-8	-	TRBJ2-7	-	CASSLELALGYYEQYF	TGTGCCAGCAGCTTGGAACTAGCCCTGGGATACTACGAGCAGTACTTC
TRBV27	-	TRBJ2-1	TRBD2	CASSFGGRARNEQFF	TGTGCCAGCAGTTTTGGCGGGAGGGCCAGAAATGAGCAGTTCTTC
TRBV28	-	TRBJ2-3	-	CATVGGSLGGGTDTQYF	TGTGCCACCGTTGGGGGGTCACTAGGGGGGGGCACAGATACGCAGTATTTT
TRBV6-5	-	TRBJ1-5	TRBD1	CASSLSDRGNQPQHF	TGTGCCAGCAGCCTGTCGGACAGGGGCAATCAGCCCCAGCATTTT
TRBV15	-	TRBJ2-3	-	CATSRRGPPGTDTQYF	TGTGCCACCAGCAGAAGAGGCCCACCGGGCACAGATACGCAGTATTTT
TRBV5-1	-	TRBJ2-7	-	CASSLEGNSYEQYF	TGCGCCAGCAGCTTGGAGGGGAACTCCTACGAGCAGTACTTC
TRBV28	-	TRBJ2-1	TRBD1	CASSSPGTATNEQFF	TGTGCCAGCAGTTCCCCCGGGACAGCGACCAATGAGCAGTTCTTC
TRBV6-5	-	TRBJ2-7	TRBD1	CASSRGQGAYEQYF	TGTGCCAGCAGCAGGGGACAGGGGGCCTACGAGCAGTACTTC
TRBV18	-	TRBJ1-2	TRBD1	CASSPPGQGMYGYTF	TGTGCCAGCTCACCCCCGGGACAGGGGATGTATGGCTACACCTTC
TRBV9	-	TRBJ1-6	TRBD1	CASSTRDRDSPLHF	TGTGCCAGCAGCACCCGGGACAGGGATTCACCCCTCCACTTT
TRBV28	-	TRBJ1-1	-	CASISQRGEAFF	TGTGCCAGCATCTCTCAGCGGGGTGAAGCTTTCTTT
TRBV28	-	TRBJ1-1	-	CASKPQGNTEAFF	TGTGCCAGCAAACCCCAGGGGAACACTGAAGCTTTCTTT
TRBV7-8	-	TRBJ1-3	-	CASSLEQMGFGNTIYF	TGTGCCAGCAGCTTAGAACAGATGGGTTTTGGAAACACCATATATTTT
TRBV5-1	-	TRBJ1-2	TRBD1	CASSFGRGDYGYTF	TGCGCCAGCAGCTTCGGCAGGGGGGACTATGGCTACACCTTC
TRBV6-1	-	TRBJ1-5	-	CASSEWRVGNQPQHF	TGTGCCAGCAGTGAATGGCGGGTCGGCAATCAGCCCCAGCATTTT
TRBV11-2	-	TRBJ2-1	TRBD2	CASSTIGGSSYNEQFF	TGTGCCAGCAGCACTATCGGGGGGAGCTCCTACAATGAGCAGTTCTTC
TRBV10-3	-	TRBJ2-7	-	CAISPPTGWSSYEQYF	TGTGCCATCAGCCCGCCCACAGGGTGGTCGTCCTACGAGCAGTACTTC
TRBV6-1	few	TRBJ1-1	-	CASSWRSDGAFF	TGTGCCAGCAGTTGGCGGTCCGATGGAGCTTTCTTT
TRBV19	once	TRBJ2-7	TRBD1	CASSVHRDRVNEQYF	TGTGCCAGTAGTGTTCACCGGGACAGGGTGAACGAGCAGTACTTC
TRBV5-1	-	TRBJ1-2	-	CASSFFSPSGYTF	TGCGCCAGCAGCTTTTTTTCCCCTAGTGGCTACACCTTC
TRBV5-4	-	TRBJ2-3	TRBD2	CASSSGGAGETRDTQYF	TGTGCCAGCAGCTCCGGTGGAGCGGGGGAGACGAGGGATACGCAGTATTTT
TRBV28	-	TRBJ1-1	-	CASSLRRGEAFF	TGTGCCAGCAGCCTCCGGAGGGGTGAAGCTTTCTTT